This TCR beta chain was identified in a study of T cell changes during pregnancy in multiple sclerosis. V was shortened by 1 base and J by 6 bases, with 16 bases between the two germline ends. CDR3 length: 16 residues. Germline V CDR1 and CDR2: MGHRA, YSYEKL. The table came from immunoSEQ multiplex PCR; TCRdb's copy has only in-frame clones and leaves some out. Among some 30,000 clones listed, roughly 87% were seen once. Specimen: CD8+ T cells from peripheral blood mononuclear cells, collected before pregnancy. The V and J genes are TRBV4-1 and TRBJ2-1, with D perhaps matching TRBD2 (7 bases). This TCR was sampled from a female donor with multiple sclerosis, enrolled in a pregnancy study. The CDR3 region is CASSQVSGGLGNEQFF. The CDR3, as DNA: TGCGCCAGCAGCCAAGTCTCGGGGGGCCTCGGCAATGAGCAGTTCTTC.